This T cell receptor (beta chain) was profiled in a study of cytomegalovirus exposure and HLA in healthy donors. The PCR contained 60 Vbeta and 13 Jbeta primers. The protocol was immunoSEQ multiplex PCR, while the TCRdb copy is restricted to in-frame clones and leaves out a portion. The table records roughly 120,000 clones, approximately 84% of them present only once. There were likely unrecorded immune exposures, though donors were nominally healthy when sampled. Overall study findings and caveats: In vitro confirmation showed a few CMV-associated chains to be CMV antigen specific. Presence/absence analysis assumed near-uniform sequencing depth across donors. Earlier analysis found most TCR beta V segments productive about 90% or about 30% of the time.

V was cut by 5 bases and J by 4 bases, with 14 bases left in between. CDR1 MNHEY and CDR2 SVGAGI come from the germline V gene. This CDR3 is built from 14 residues. In the case of this clone: Its specificity is unknown.

This TCR was sampled from a man aged 35-49 years in good health and CMV-seronegative. The sequenced sample was PBMCs. The rearrangement uses TRBV6-5 and TRBJ1-1; D possibly corresponds to TRBD1 (6 bases). The CDR3: CASSINREITEAFF. For the CDR3, the DNA is TGTGCCAGCAGTATAAACAGGGAAATCACTGAAGCTTTCTTT.